This T cell receptor beta chain was identified in a study of T cell clonality in common variable immunodeficiency. Study conclusions and caveats: In common variable immunodeficiency, TCR beta chains reportedly carried fewer deletions and N-nucleotide insertions.

Per germline, CDR1 LNHDA and CDR2 SQIVND (reference sequence). Germline trimming cut 7 bases from V and 7 bases from J; bases unmatched to any gene: 6. The CDR3 length is 14 residues. The method was immunoSEQ multiplex PCR; TCRdb's version includes in-frame clones alone and lacks a portion of them. This repertoire lists tens of thousands of clones without singletons; over 5% sits in the top ten. This clone has ten or more counts. Its specificity is unknown. The read gets to within 3 residues of the CDR3 end, and the germline J gene fills in the rest. This chain links TRBV19 with TRBJ1-6; the match to TRBD1 covers 8 bases. Sequenced: peripheral blood mononuclear cells. This clonotype was sampled from a human donor with common variable immunodeficiency. The DNA read from the CDR3 is TGTGCCAGTACCCCCCGGACAGGGAATTCACCC. It specifies CASTPRTGNSP. The CDR3 reads in full as CASTPRTGNSPLHF.